The 8 T cell receptor beta chains reported below all come from one sample, sequenced in a study of CD8+CD57+ T cells in acquired aplastic anemia. The TCR beta profiling, which covered VDJ combination and CDR3 sequence, was carried out using genomic DNA as the template. MiXCR, applied by TCRdb to the reads, yields one record per CDR3 protein. The table records about 200,000 distinct CDR3 sequences, about half of them present only once. It was patients with CD8+CD57+ cell expansion by flow cytometry who were chosen for sequencing. The sequencing input was sorted CD4+, CD8+, or CD8+CD57+ T cells (not recorded which) from PBMCs. These receptor sequences come from a human donor with aplastic anemia.

The genes are TRBV20-1 and TRBJ2-1, with TRBD2 matching over 9 bases. The V and J ends lost 2 bases and 4 bases, in that order; junction bases with no gene match: 3. The CDR3 runs to 14 residues. The germline V gene has CDR1 DFQATT and CDR2 SNEGSKA (reference sequence). CDR3 amino acids: CSARSSGEYNEQFF. CDR3 DNA: TGCAGTGCTAGATCTAGCGGGGAGTACAATGAGCAGTTCTTC.

The sample holds one count of this clonotype. The chain uses TRBV29-1 and TRBJ2-5; the match to TRBD1 covers 7 bases. V dropped 6 bases and J dropped 5; count of bases not matched to a gene: 6. Per germline, CDR1 SQVTM and CDR2 ANQGSEA. This CDR3 contains 12 residues. CDR3 bases: TGCAGCGTAAGGGGGCGGCGGGAGACCCAGTACTTC. Amino acids: CSVRGRRETQYF. Supplemented by reference TRBV29-1 and TRBJ2-5, the full variable domain reads SAVISQKPSRDICQRGTSLTIQCQVDSQVTMMFWYRQQPGQSLTLIATANQGSEATYESGFVIDKFPISRPNLTFSTLTVSNMSPEDSSIYLCSVRGRRETQYFGPGTRLLVL.

V is TRBV2 and J is TRBJ2-7; a weak D match, TRBD1 (6 bases). The V and J ends lost 4 bases and 2 bases respectively, with 12 bases between them. Germline CDR1 is SNHLY and CDR2 is FYNNEI. This CDR3 has 14 amino acids. The DNA of the CDR3 is TGTGCCAGCAGTGTGCAGGGACATACCTACGAGCAGTACTTC. Translating it yields CASSVQGHTYEQYF.

In this sample, this clonotype turned up a few times. The chain has TRBV7-6 and TRBJ1-1; the D is unclear. Between the trimmed V and J ends, which lost 5 bases and 5 bases, there was a span of 12 bases. CDR1 SGHVS and CDR2 FNYEAQ come from the germline V gene. CDR3 size: 13 residues. CDR3 loop: CASSQESGTEAFF. Written as DNA, the CDR3 is TGTGCCAGCAGCCAAGAGAGTGGAACTGAAGCTTTCTTT.

On this clonotype itself: No DNA is shown, since the ends of the CDR3 on it are uncertain; the CDR3 is the one TCRdb lists. V and J are TRBV7-2 and TRBJ2-3; the table names TRBD1, a call not compared with the DNA. From germline, CDR1 is SGHTA and CDR2 FQGNSA. The CDR3 is 24 amino acids long, termini counted. The CDR3 spells CASSLTGVNNEQFFGPGVTDTQYF.

This clonotype was counted at least ten times. V usage is TRBV20-1 and J usage is TRBJ1-6; D gene ambiguous. CDR1 and CDR2 (germline): DFQATT, SNEGSKA (reference sequence). The length of the CDR3 is 12 residues. Trimming shortened V by 6 bases and J by 13 bases, and 16 bases separated the two germline ends. CDR3 sequence: CSATKSGYPLHF. The DNA of the CDR3 is TGCAGTGCCACGAAAAGTGGTTATCCCCTCCACTTT.

There are many counts of this clonotype. The chain has TRBV5-1 and TRBJ1-2; possibly TRBD1 for D (5 bases). Trimming took off 2 bases at V and 9 bases at J, with 17 bases between the two ends. This CDR3 has 14 residues. CDR1 is SGHRS and CDR2 is YFSETQ in the germline V gene. Here the CDR3 DNA reads TGCGCCAGCAGCTTCCTGGGGCGGGATAAGAGCTACACCTTC. Amino acids: CASSFLGRDKSYTF.

This clonotype was seen a handful of times. This may be a read error: a much more frequent sequence differs by one nucleotide. The chain uses TRBV19 and TRBJ2-3, with TRBD1 as a possible D gene (7 bases). Germline V gene data show CDR1 as LNHDA and CDR2 as SQIVND (reference sequence). CDR3 length equals 17 residues. Trimming pared 1 base from V and 8 bases from J, leaving 22 bases between. The CDR3 sequence is CASSIAPDSRGAGTQYF. The DNA for the CDR3 is TGTGCCAGTAGTATAGCCCCGGATAGCAGGGGGGCGGGTACGCAGTATTTT.